This T cell receptor (beta chain) comes out of a study of blood T cell repertoires in COVID-19. Study-wide background: COVID-19 samples, acute and convalescent, were from the United States, Italy and Spain. The analysed material was cDNA or gDNA that came from T cells, B-cell-depleted T cells, or PBMCs.

In germline, CDR1 is LNHNV, CDR2 YYDKDF (reference sequence). V was cut by 0 bases and J by 5 bases, with 10 bases left in between. This CDR3 is built from 14 residues. Original data processing: Reference gene primer amplification gave estimated nucleated cell counts. Only in-frame clones appear in the TCRdb table, and some are missing; sequencing was by immunoSEQ multiplex PCR. From that table come the V and J calls and clone size; the DNA was used to work out D and trimming. The data contain about 15,000 clones, roughly 90% of them seen just once; the ten biggest clones take up approximately 3.1%. Sequenced material: peripheral blood. The sequence derives from a human donor in a cohort sampled during active COVID-19. The V and J genes are TRBV15 and TRBJ1-2; tentative D call: TRBD1 (5 bases). The CDR3 DNA sequence: TGTGCCACCAGCAGAGATATGGGGGGTTATGGCTACACCTTC. This encodes CATSRDMGGYGYTF.